The present TCR beta chain was sequenced within a study of T cell responses to AZD1222 COVID-19 vaccine. Study-level findings and limits: All repertoire sampling was performed exclusively after the peak T cell response. Recipients of AZD1222 seropositive at baseline numbered only five or six.

Comments on this clone: Its antigen is unidentified.

CDR1 and CDR2 from the germline V gene are MNHEY and SMNVEV (reference sequence). This CDR3 comprises 20 residues. Germline trimming cut 5 bases from V and 0 bases from J; bases unmatched to any gene: 19. Pooled together were second doses at about 4 or about 12 weeks. Method: immunoSEQ multiplex PCR; TCRdb's copy keeps in-frame clones and lacks some. The sample includes about 130,000 clones, about nine tenths of them seen just once. This TCR came from an adult who received the AZD1222 COVID-19 vaccine. Sequenced here: peripheral blood, sampled 28 days after the second AZD1222 dose. The chain recombines TRBV27 with TRBJ1-5, with 7 bases matching TRBD1. This CDR3 reads CASSPTPLTGRVNSNQPQHF. The CDR3 DNA reads TGTGCCAGCAGTCCTACCCCTTTGACAGGGAGGGTTAATAGCAATCAGCCCCAGCATTTT.